These T cell receptor beta chains were read from a single sample in a study of vaccination effects on CD4 cells after COVID-19. Their antigens remain unidentified. TCRdb's table, derived via immunoSEQ multiplex PCR, lists solely in-frame clones and lacks some. The sample consists of about 65,000 clones, approximately 76% of them appearing once. This specimen was CD4+ T cells from PBMCs cultured with HCoV-NL63 spike peptides, taken before COVID-19 vaccination. These TCRs come from a human donor who received a COVID-19 vaccine. CDR3s include the opening cysteine and the closing phenylalanine or tryptophan. The D gene is left open where the match is weak. Expanded clones are given a class, and other clones once, few, many or no size at all.

NA,NA,TRBJ1-3,TRBV3-1/TRBV3-2,CASSQAVTGSGNTIYF,TGTGCCAGCAGCCAGGCGGTAACGGGCTCTGGAAACACCATATATTTT
NA,TRBD2,TRBJ2-2,TRBV6-2/TRBV6-3,CASSYPGGGGELFF,TGTGCCAGCAGTTACCCTGGGGGGGGCGGGGAGCTGTTTTTT
NA,TRBD1,TRBJ1-3,TRBV30,CAFKTGGDRNTIYF,TGTGCCTTTAAGACAGGGGGCGATCGAAACACCATATATTTT
NA,TRBD1,TRBJ1-1,TRBV7-6,CASSVLGTGADEAFF,TGTGCCAGCAGCGTCCTTGGGACAGGAGCCGATGAAGCTTTCTTT
NA,NA,TRBJ2-3,TRBV2,CASGPRDTDTQYF,TGTGCCAGCGGACCCAGGGACACAGATACGCAGTATTTT
once,TRBD2,TRBJ2-4,TRBV5-1,CASSFSGGAAKNIQYF,TGCGCCAGCAGCTTTAGCGGGGGGGCAGCCAAAAACATTCAGTACTTC
NA,TRBD1,TRBJ2-3,TRBV7-9,CASSYPSGGTTQYF,TGTGCCAGCAGCTATCCATCAGGGGGCACTACGCAGTATTTT
NA,TRBD1,TRBJ2-3,TRBV24-1,CATSDRGQVTDTQYF,TGTGCCACCAGTGATCGGGGACAGGTCACAGATACGCAGTATTTT
NA,TRBD1,TRBJ1-5,TRBV28,CASSSQGARQPQHF,TGTGCCAGCAGCAGTCAGGGGGCACGGCAGCCCCAGCATTTT
NA,TRBD2,TRBJ2-2,TRBV9,CASSGELAGGPAGELFF,TGTGCCAGCAGCGGAGAACTAGCGGGGGGGCCAGCGGGGGAGCTGTTTTTT
NA,NA,TRBJ1-1,TRBV28,CASRTTYENTEAFF,TGTGCCAGCAGAACTACGTACGAGAACACTGAAGCTTTCTTT
NA,TRBD2,TRBJ2-2,TRBV10-1,CASSESLAGMGTGELFF,TGCGCCAGCAGTGAGTCACTAGCGGGGATGGGCACCGGGGAGCTGTTTTTT
NA,TRBD1,TRBJ2-1,TRBV10-3,CAISRDRANEQFF,TGTGCCATCAGCCGGGACAGGGCCAATGAGCAGTTCTTC
NA,TRBD1,TRBJ2-3,TRBV7-8,CASSPEFWTGYENTQYF,TGTGCCAGCAGCCCGGAATTTTGGACAGGGTATGAGAATACGCAGTATTTT
few,TRBD1,TRBJ2-2,TRBV19,CASSIRQGGTGELFF,TGTGCCAGTAGTATAAGACAGGGGGGGACCGGGGAGCTGTTTTTT
few,TRBD1,TRBJ2-5,TRBV7-9,CASTLGQTQETQYF,TGTGCCAGCACCCTGGGACAGACCCAAGAGACCCAGTACTTC
NA,NA,TRBJ1-1,TRBV5-1,CASSFQGRTEAFF,TGCGCCAGCAGCTTTCAGGGTCGGACTGAAGCTTTCTTT
once,TRBD1,TRBJ1-3,TRBV5-6,CASSLRDRAPLSSGNTIYF,TGTGCCAGCAGCTTGCGGGACAGGGCCCCATTAAGCTCTGGAAACACCATATATTTT
NA,TRBD1,TRBJ2-1,TRBV6-1,CASSEGQGAYNEQFF,TGTGCCAGCAGTGAAGGGCAGGGGGCCTACAATGAGCAGTTCTTC
few,NA,TRBJ2-1,TRBV5-4,CASSLRQMAYNEQFF,TGTGCCAGCAGCTTGAGACAGATGGCCTACAATGAGCAGTTCTTC
NA,NA,TRBJ1-2,TRBV12-3/TRBV12-4,CASRLNWDGYTF,TGTGCCAGCAGGCTGAACTGGGATGGCTACACCTTC
NA,TRBD1,TRBJ2-3,TRBV29-1,CSVPRQGAGDTQYF,TGCAGCGTCCCAAGGCAGGGGGCCGGAGATACGCAGTATTTT
NA,TRBD1,TRBJ2-2,TRBV29-1,CSVEPGGNTGELFF,TGCAGCGTTGAGCCAGGGGGAAACACCGGGGAGCTGTTTTTT
NA,TRBD1,TRBJ2-4,TRBV9,CASSSSGTGILNIQYF,TGTGCCAGCAGCTCCTCCGGGACAGGGATCTTGAACATTCAGTACTTC
few,NA,TRBJ2-4,TRBV27,CASSKNRGDIQYF,TGTGCCAGCAGTAAGAATAGAGGGGACATTCAGTACTTC
NA,NA,TRBJ2-3,TRBV18,CASSGQRGSTDTQYF,TGTGCCAGCTCGGGGCAGAGGGGAAGCACAGATACGCAGTATTTT
NA,NA,TRBJ1-1,TRBV3-1/TRBV3-2,CASSLSGTLYEAFF,TGTGCCAGCAGTCTCTCCGGGACACTATATGAAGCTTTCTTT
NA,NA,TRBJ2-5,TRBV3-1/TRBV3-2,CASSTTLWAAETQYF,TGTGCCAGCAGCACCACCCTCTGGGCCGCAGAGACCCAGTACTTC
NA,TRBD1,TRBJ1-1,TRBV5-6,CASSFDRGNTEAFF,TGTGCCAGCAGCTTTGACAGGGGGAACACTGAAGCTTTCTTT
once,TRBD2,TRBJ2-3,TRBV5-8,CASSLRGGITDTQYF,TGTGCCAGCAGCTTGCGGGGGGGTATAACAGATACGCAGTATTTT
NA,NA,TRBJ1-1,TRBV18,CASSPRTENTEAFF,TGTGCCAGCTCACCACGGACAGAGAACACTGAAGCTTTCTTT
NA,NA,TRBJ1-5,TRBV2,CASSEGGSIFQPQHF,TGTGCCAGCAGTGAGGGCGGTTCGATCTTTCAGCCCCAGCATTTT
NA,NA,TRBJ2-3,TRBV11-1,CASSYTDRKPDTQYF,TGTGCCAGCAGCTACACGGACAGAAAACCTGATACGCAGTATTTT
few,NA,TRBJ2-2,TRBV5-4,CASSLAGTGELFF,TGTGCCAGCAGCTTGGCCGGGACCGGGGAGCTGTTTTTT
NA,TRBD2,TRBJ2-1,TRBV12-5,CASGQGLAAVGSYNEQFF,TGTGCTAGTGGGCAGGGACTAGCAGCCGTGGGCTCCTACAATGAGCAGTTCTTC
NA,NA,TRBJ1-2,TRBV21-1,CASSKGGTANYGYTF,TGTGCCAGCAGCAAAGGGGGGACAGCTAACTATGGCTACACCTTC
NA,NA,TRBJ1-4,TRBV28,CASRGLLGQGTNEKLFF,TGTGCCAGCAGGGGACTGTTAGGGCAGGGTACGAATGAAAAACTGTTTTTT
once,TRBD2,TRBJ2-5,TRBV12-3/TRBV12-4,CASGRSKETQYF,TGTGCTAGCGGGCGCTCTAAAGAGACCCAGTACTTC
NA,NA,TRBJ2-3,TRBV12-3/TRBV12-4,CASSFRTDTQYF,TGTGCCAGCAGTTTTAGGACAGATACGCAGTATTTT
NA,NA,TRBJ1-1,TRBV7-9,CASSSENGNTEAFF,TGTGCCAGCAGCTCTGAGAATGGGAACACTGAAGCTTTCTTT
once,TRBD1,TRBJ2-3,TRBV7-8,CASSPWTGSGTDTQYF,TGTGCCAGCAGCCCTTGGACAGGGTCGGGCACAGATACGCAGTATTTT
NA,TRBD2,TRBJ2-1,TRBV19,CASTRGGINEQFF,TGTGCCAGTACCCGGGGGGGAATCAATGAGCAGTTCTTC
NA,TRBD1,TRBJ1-6,TRBV5-6,CASSFLDRANSPLHF,TGTGCCAGCAGCTTTTTGGACAGGGCGAATTCACCCCTCCACTTT
NA,NA,TRBJ1-5,TRBV18,CASSPPNQPQHF,TGTGCCAGCTCACCACCAAATCAGCCCCAGCATTTT
few,NA,TRBJ2-1,TRBV11-2,CASDRGPTYNEQFF,TGTGCCAGCGACCGGGGGCCGACCTACAATGAGCAGTTCTTC
NA,TRBD2,TRBJ2-3,TRBV2,CASKTSGSTDTQYF,TGTGCCAGCAAGACTAGCGGGTCTACAGATACGCAGTATTTT
NA,NA,TRBJ1-3,TRBV6-5,CASSYSSGNTIYF,TGTGCCAGCAGTTACAGCTCTGGAAACACCATATATTTT